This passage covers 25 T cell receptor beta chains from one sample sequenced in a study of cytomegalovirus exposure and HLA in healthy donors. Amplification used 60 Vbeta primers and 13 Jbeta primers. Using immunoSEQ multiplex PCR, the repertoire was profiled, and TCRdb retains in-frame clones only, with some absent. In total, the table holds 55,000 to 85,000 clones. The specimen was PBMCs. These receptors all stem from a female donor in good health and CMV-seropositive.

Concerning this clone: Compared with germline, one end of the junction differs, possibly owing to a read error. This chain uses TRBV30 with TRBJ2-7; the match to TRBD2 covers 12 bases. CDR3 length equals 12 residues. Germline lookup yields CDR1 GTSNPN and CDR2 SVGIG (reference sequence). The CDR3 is CAWTSGTYEQYF. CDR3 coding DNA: TGTGCATGGACTAGCGGGACCTACGAGCAGTACTTC.

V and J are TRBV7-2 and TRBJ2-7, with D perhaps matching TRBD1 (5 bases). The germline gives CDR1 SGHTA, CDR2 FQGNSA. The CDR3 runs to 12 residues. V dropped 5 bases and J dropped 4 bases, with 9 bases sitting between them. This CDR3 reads CASSPGAYEQYF. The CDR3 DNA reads TGTGCCAGCAGCCCTGGGGCGTACGAGCAGTACTTC.

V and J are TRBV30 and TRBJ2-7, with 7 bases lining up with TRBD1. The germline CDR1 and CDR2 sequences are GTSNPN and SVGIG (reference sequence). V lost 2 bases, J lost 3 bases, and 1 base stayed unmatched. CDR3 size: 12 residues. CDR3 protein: CAWSNRGYEQYF. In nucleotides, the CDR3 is TGTGCCTGGAGTAACAGGGGCTACGAGCAGTACTTC.

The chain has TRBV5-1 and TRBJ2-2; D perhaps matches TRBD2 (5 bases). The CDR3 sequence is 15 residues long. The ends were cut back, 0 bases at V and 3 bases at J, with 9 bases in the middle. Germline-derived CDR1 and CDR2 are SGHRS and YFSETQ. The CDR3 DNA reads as TGCGCCAGCAGCTTGGACGGGGATGACACCGGGGAGCTGTTTTTT. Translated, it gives CASSLDGDDTGELFF.

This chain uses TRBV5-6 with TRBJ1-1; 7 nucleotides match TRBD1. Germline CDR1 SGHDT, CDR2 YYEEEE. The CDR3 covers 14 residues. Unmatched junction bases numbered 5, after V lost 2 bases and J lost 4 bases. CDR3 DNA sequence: TGTGCCAGCAGCTTCAGGACAGGAGGCACTGAAGCTTTCTTT. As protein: CASSFRTGGTEAFF. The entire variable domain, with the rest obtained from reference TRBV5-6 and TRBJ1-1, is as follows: DAGVTQSPTHLIKTRGQQVTLRCSPKSGHDTVSWYQQALGQGPQFIFQYYEEEERQRGNFPDRFSGHQFPNYSSELNVNALLLGDSALYLCASSFRTGGTEAFFGQGTRLTVV.

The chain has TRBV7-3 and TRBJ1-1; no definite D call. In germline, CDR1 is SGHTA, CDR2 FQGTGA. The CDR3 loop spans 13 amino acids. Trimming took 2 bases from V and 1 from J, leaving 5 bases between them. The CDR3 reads CASSLGQNTEAFF. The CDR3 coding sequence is TGTGCCAGCAGCTTAGGGCAGAACACTGAAGCTTTCTTT.

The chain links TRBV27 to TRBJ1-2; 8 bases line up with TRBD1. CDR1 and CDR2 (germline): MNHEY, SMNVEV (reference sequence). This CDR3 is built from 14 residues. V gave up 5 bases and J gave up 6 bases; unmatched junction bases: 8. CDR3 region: CASSLDRGAHGYTF. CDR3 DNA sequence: TGTGCCAGCAGTCTCGACAGGGGAGCCCATGGCTACACCTTC.

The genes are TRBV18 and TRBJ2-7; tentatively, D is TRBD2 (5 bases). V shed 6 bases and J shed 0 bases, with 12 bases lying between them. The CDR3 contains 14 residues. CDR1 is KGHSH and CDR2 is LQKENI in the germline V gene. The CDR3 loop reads CASSPNRDSYEQYF. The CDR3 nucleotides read TGTGCCAGCTCGCCCAACCGGGACTCCTACGAGCAGTACTTC.

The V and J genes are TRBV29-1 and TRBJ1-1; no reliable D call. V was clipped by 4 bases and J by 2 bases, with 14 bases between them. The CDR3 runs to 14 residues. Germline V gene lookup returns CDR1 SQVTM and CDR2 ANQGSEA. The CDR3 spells CSVAGMGSNTEAFF. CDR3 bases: TGCAGCGTTGCCGGGATGGGGTCCAACACTGAAGCTTTCTTT.

CDR3 nucleotide sequence: TGCGCCAGCAGCCAAATTTACCGCAGTGGCACAGATACGCAGTATTTT. It yields the protein CASSQIYRSGTDTQYF. The J gene is TRBJ2-3, the V gene TRBV4-3; no definite D call. This CDR3 comprises 16 residues. Germline CDR1 is LGHNA and CDR2 is YSLEER. V dropped 2 bases and J dropped 1 base, with 13 bases sitting between them.

The CDR3 DNA sequence: TGCGCCAGCAGCTTGGGCCCCGCGCTCTCCTACGAGCAGTACTTC. Translation: CASSLGPALSYEQYF. This chain joins TRBV5-1 and TRBJ2-7; D uncertain. The CDR3 consists of 15 residues. Germline-derived CDR1 and CDR2 are SGHRS and YFSETQ. V was trimmed by 0 bases and J by 0 bases, leaving 10 bases between them.

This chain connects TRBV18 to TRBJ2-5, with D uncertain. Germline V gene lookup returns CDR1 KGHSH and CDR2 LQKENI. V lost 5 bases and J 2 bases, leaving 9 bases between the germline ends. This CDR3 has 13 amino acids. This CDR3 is CASSSGTQETQYF. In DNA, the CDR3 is TGTGCCAGCTCATCAGGAACGCAAGAGACCCAGTACTTC. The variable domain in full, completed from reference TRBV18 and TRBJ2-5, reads NAGVMQNPRHLVRRRGQEARLRCSPMKGHSHVYWYRQLPEEGLKFMVYLQKENIIDESGMPKERFSAEFPKEGPSILRIQQVVRGDSAAYFCASSSGTQETQYFGPGTRLLVL.

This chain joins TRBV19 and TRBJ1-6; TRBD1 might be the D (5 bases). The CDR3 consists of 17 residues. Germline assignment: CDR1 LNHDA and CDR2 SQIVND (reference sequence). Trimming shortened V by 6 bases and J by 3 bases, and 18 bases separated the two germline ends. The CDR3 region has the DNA TGTGCCAGTAGCTGGGCGGAGGGGCCTCTCTATAATTCACCCCTCCACTTT. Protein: CASSWAEGPLYNSPLHF.

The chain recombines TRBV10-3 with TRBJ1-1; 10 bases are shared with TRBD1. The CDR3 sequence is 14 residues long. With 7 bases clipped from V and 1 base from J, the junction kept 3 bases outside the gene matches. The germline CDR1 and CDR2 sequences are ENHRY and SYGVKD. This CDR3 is CAINDRGQNTEAFF. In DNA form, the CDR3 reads TGTGCCATCAACGACAGGGGGCAGAACACTGAAGCTTTCTTT.

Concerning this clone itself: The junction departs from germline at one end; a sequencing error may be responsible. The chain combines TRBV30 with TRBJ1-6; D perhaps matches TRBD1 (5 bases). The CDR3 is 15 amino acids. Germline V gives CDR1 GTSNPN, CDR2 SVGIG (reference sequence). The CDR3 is CAGSVRQGANSPLHF. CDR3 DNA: TGTGCCGGGAGTGTACGCCAGGGCGCGAATTCACCCCTCCACTTT.

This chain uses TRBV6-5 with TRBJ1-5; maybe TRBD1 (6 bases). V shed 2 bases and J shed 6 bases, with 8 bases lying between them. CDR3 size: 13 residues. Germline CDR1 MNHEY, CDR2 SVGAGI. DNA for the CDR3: TGTGCCAGCAGTTACGGGACAAGTCAGCCCCAGCATTTT. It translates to CASSYGTSQPQHF.

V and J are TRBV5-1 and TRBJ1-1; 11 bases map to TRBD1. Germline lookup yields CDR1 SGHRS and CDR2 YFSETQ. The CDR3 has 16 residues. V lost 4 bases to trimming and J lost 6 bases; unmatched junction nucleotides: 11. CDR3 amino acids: CASSRGQGGTGAEAFF. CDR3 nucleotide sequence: TGCGCCAGCAGCCGGGGACAGGGGGGAACAGGCGCTGAAGCTTTCTTT.

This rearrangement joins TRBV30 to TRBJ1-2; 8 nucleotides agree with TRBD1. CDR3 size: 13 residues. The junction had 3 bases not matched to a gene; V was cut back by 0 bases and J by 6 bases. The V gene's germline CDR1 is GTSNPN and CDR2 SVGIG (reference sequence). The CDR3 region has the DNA TGTGCCTGGAGTGTTACAGGGGGAGATGGCTACACCTTC. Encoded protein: CAWSVTGGDGYTF.

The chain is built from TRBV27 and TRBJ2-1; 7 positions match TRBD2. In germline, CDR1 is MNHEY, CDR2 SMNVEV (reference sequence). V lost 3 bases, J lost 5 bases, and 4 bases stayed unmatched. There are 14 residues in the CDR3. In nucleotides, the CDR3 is TGTGCCAGCAGTTTCGGCGGGAGCGACAATGAGCAGTTCTTC. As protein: CASSFGGSDNEQFF.

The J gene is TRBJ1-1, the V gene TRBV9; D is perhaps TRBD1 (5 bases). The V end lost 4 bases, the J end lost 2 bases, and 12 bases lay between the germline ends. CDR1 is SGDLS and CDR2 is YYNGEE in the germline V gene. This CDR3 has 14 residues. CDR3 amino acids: CASSRTGDNTEAFF. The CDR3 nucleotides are TGTGCCAGCAGCCGTACGGGGGACAACACTGAAGCTTTCTTT.

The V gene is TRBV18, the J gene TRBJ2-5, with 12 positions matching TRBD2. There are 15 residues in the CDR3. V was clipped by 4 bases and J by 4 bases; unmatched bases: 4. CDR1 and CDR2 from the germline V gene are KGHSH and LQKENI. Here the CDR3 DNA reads TGTGCCAGCTCACGGCGGACTAGCGGGATAGAGACCCAGTACTTC. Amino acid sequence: CASSRRTSGIETQYF.

The CDR3, as DNA: TGTGCCAGCAGGGCGAACGACGGACATGCGGTTAGGGCTTTCTTT. It codes for CASRANDGHAVRAFF. V gene TRBV5-5 combines with J gene TRBJ1-1, with a possible D match to TRBD1 (5 bases). Per germline, CDR1 SGHKS and CDR2 YYEKEE (reference sequence). V was trimmed by 5 bases and J by 11 bases, leaving 25 bases between them. The CDR3 covers 15 residues.

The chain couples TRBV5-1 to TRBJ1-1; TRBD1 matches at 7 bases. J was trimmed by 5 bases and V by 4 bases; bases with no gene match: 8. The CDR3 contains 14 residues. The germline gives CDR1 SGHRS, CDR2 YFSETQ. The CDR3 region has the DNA TGCGCCAGCAGCGCCGGGGCAGGGGGTACTGAAGCTTTCTTT. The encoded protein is CASSAGAGGTEAFF.

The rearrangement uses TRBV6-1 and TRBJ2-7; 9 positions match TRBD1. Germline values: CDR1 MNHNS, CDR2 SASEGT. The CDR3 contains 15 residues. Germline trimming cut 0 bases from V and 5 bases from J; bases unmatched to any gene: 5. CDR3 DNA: TGTGCCAGCAGTGAAGCTTATAGGACAGGGGACGAGCAGTACTTC. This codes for CASSEAYRTGDEQYF.

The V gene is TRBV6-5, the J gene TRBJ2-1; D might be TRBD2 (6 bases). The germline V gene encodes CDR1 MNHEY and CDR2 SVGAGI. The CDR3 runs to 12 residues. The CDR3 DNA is TGTGTCGTCGGGGGATCCGACAATGAGCAGTTCTTC. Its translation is CVVGGSDNEQFF.